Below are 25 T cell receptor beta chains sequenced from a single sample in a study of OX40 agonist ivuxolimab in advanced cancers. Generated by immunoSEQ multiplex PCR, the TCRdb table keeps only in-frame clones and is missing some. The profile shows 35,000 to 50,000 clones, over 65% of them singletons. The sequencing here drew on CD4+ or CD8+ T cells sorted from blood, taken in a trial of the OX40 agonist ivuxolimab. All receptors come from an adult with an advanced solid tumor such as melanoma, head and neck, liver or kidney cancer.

CDR3 DNA: TGCAGCGTTGTCGGGGGACTAGCGGGCTACGAGCAGTACTTC. This gives the protein CSVVGGLAGYEQYF. The rearrangement uses TRBV29-1 and TRBJ2-7; 12 nucleotides agree with TRBD2. This CDR3 has 14 amino acids. CDR1 and CDR2 (germline): SQVTM, ANQGSEA. V shed 4 bases and J 3 bases; nucleotides not matched to a gene: 4.

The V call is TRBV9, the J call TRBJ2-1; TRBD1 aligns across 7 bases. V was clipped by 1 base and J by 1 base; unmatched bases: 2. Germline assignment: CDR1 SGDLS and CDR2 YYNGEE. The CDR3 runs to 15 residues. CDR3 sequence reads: CASSVLQGSYNEQFF. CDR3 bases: TGTGCCAGCAGCGTATTACAGGGGTCCTACAATGAGCAGTTCTTC.

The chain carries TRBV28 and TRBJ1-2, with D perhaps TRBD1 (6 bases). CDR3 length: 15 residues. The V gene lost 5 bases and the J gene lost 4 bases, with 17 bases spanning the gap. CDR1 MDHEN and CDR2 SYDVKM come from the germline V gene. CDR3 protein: CASSHGTSVVYGYTF. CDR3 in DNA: TGTGCCAGCAGTCACGGGACATCGGTCGTCTATGGCTACACCTTC.

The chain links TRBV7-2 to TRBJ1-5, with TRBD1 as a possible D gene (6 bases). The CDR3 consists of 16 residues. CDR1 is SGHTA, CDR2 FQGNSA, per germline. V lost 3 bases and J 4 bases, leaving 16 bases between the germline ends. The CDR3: CASSLGGWDPNQPQHF. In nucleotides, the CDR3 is TGTGCCAGCAGCTTGGGGGGCTGGGACCCGAATCAGCCCCAGCATTTT.

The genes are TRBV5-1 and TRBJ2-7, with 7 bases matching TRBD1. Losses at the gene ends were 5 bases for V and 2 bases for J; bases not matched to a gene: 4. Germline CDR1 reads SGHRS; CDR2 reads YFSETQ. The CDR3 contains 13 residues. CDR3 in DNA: TGCGCCAGCAGTCCCGGGACAGCCTACGAGCAGTACTTC. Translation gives CASSPGTAYEQYF.

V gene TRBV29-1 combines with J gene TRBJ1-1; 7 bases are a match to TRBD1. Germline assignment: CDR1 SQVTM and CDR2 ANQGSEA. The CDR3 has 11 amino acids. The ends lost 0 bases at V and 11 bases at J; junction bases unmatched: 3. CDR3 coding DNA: TGCAGCGTTGAAGATCGGACAGGCGCTTTCTTT. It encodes CSVEDRTGAFF.

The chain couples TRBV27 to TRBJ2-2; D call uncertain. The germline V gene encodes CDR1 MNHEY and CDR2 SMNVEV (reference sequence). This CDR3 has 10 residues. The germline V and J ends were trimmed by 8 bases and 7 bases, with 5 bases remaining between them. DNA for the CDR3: TGTGCCAGCGAGTTCGGGGAGCTGTTTTTT. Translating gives CASEFGELFF.

The CDR3 DNA sequence: TGCGCCAGCAGCCCTGACATCGCCTACGAGCAGTACTTC. Protein sequence: CASSPDIAYEQYF. The chain employs TRBV4-1 and TRBJ2-5; D gene ambiguous. The better agreement between TRBJ2-7 and the DNA end casts doubt on the J call. Germline CDR1 reads MGHRA; CDR2 reads YSYEKL. CDR3 length equals 13 residues.

CDR3 sequence reads: CASSVEAVHTDTQYF. The DNA for the CDR3 is TGTGCCAGCAGCGTCGAAGCGGTTCACACAGATACGCAGTATTTT. The genes are TRBV9 and TRBJ2-3; possible D gene TRBD2, 5 bases. The CDR3 spans 15 residues. Trimming shortened V by 2 bases and J by 2 bases, and 12 bases separated the two germline ends. Germline loops: CDR1 SGDLS, CDR2 YYNGEE.

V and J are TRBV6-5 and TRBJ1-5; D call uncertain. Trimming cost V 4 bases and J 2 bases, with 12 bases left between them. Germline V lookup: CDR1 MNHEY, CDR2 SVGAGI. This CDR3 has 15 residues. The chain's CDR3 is CASSWTADGNQPQHF. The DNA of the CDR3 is TGTGCCAGCAGTTGGACTGCGGACGGCAATCAGCCCCAGCATTTT.

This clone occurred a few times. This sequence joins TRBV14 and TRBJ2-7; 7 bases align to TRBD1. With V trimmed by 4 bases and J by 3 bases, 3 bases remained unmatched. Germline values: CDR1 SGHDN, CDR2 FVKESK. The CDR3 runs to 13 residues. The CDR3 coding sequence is TGTGCCAGCAGCCTAGGGGGCGGCTACGAGCAGTACTTC. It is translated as CASSLGGGYEQYF. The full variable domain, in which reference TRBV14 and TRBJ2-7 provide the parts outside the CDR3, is EAGVTQFPSHSVIEKGQTVTLRCDPISGHDNLYWYRRVMGKEIKFLLHFVKESKQDESGMPNNRFLAERTGGTYSTLKVQPAELEDSGVYFCASSLGGGYEQYFGPGTRLTVT.

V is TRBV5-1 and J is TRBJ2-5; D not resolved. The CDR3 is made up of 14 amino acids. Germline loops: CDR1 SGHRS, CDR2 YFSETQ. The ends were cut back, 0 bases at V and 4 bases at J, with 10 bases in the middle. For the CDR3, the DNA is TGCGCCAGCAGCTTGGACAGCTGGGTAGAGACCCAGTACTTC. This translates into CASSLDSWVETQYF.

The CDR3 sequence is CASSFERGNLKTSYEQYF. The CDR3 nucleotides are TGTGCCAGCAGCTTTGAGCGGGGGAACTTAAAAACTTCCTACGAGCAGTACTTC. The chain uses TRBV5-6 and TRBJ2-7, with TRBD2 matching over 8 bases. With V trimmed by 2 bases and J by 1 base, 14 bases remained unmatched. This CDR3 region has 18 residues. Germline V gene sequence: CDR1 SGHDT, CDR2 YYEEEE.

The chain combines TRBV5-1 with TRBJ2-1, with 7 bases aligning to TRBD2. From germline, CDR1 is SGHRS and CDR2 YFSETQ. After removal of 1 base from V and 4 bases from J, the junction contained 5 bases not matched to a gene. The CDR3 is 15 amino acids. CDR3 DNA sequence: TGCGCCAGCAGCTTGCCGGGAGGCCGATACAATGAGCAGTTCTTC. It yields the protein CASSLPGGRYNEQFF.

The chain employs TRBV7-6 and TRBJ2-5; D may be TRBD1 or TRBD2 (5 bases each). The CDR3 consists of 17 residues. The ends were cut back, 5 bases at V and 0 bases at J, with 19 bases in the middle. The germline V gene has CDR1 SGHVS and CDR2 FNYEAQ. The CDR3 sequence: CASSRSPGPVYQETQYF. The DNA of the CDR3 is TGTGCCAGCAGCAGATCCCCGGGACCCGTGTACCAAGAGACCCAGTACTTC. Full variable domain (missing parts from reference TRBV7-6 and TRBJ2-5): GAGVSQSPRYKVTKRGQDVALRCDPISGHVSLYWYRQALGQGPEFLTYFNYEAQQDKSGLPNDRFSAERPEGSISTLTIQRTEQRDSAMYRCASSRSPGPVYQETQYFGPGTRLLVL.

The CDR3: CASSSGGGINEQFF. CDR3 bases: TGTGCCAGCAGCTCGGGAGGGGGTATCAATGAGCAGTTCTTC. The chain couples TRBV9 to TRBJ2-1, with TRBD2 matching 8 bases. Germline V gene sequence: CDR1 SGDLS, CDR2 YYNGEE. CDR3 size: 14 residues. V shed 4 bases and J 6 bases; nucleotides not matched to a gene: 6.

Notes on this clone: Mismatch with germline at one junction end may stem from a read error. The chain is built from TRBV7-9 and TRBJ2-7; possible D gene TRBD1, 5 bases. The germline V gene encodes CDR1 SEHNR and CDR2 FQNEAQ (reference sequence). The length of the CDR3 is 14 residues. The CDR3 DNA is TGCGCCAGCAGCCAAGACGCCAGGGACTACGAGCAGTACTTC. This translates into CASSQDARDYEQYF.

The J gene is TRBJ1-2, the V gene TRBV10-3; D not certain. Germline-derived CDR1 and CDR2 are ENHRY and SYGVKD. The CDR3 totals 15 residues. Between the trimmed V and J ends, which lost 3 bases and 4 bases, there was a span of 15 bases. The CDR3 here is CAISDVVVRTYGYTF. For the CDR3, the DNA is TGTGCCATCAGTGATGTTGTCGTCAGGACCTATGGCTACACCTTC.

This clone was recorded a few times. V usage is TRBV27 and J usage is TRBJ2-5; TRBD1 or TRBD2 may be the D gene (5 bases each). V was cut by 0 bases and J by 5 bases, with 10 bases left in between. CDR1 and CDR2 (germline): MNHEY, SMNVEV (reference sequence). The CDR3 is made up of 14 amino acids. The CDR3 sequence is CASSLSRGRETQYF. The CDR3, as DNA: TGTGCCAGCAGTTTATCGAGGGGACGGGAGACCCAGTACTTC.

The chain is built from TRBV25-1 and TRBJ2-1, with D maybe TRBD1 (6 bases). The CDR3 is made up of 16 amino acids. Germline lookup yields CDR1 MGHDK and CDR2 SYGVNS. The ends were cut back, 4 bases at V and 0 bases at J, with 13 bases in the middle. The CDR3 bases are TGTGCCAGCAGTGGCCGACAGGTCAGCTCCTACAATGAGCAGTTCTTC. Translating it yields CASSGRQVSSYNEQFF. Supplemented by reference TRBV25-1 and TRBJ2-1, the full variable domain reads EADIYQTPRYLVIGTGKKITLECSQTMGHDKMYWYQQDPGMELHLIHYSYGVNSTEKGDLSSESTVSRIRTEHFPLTLESARPSHTSQYLCASSGRQVSSYNEQFFGPGTRLTVL.

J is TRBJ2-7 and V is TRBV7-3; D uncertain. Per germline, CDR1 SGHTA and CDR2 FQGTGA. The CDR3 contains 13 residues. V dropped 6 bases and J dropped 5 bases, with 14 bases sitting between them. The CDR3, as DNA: TGTGCCAGCAGTTTTTATCAAGGAAACGAGCAGTACTTC. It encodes CASSFYQGNEQYF.

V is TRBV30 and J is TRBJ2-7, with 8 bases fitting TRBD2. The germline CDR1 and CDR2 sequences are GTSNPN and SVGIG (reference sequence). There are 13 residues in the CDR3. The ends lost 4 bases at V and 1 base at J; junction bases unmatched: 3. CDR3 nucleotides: TGTGCCTGGACTAGCGGGCGATCCTACGAGCAGTACTTC. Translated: CAWTSGRSYEQYF.

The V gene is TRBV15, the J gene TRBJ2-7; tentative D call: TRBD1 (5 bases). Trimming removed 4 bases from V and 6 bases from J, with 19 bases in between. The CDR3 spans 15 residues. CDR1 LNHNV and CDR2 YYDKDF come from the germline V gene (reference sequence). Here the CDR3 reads CATSNLDTGPREQYF. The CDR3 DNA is TGTGCCACCAGCAACCTGGACACCGGTCCACGCGAGCAGTACTTC. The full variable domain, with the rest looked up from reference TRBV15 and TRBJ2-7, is DAMVIQNPRYQVTQFGKPVTLSCSQTLNHNVMYWYQQKSSQAPKLLFHYYDKDFNNEADTPDNFQSRRPNTSFCFLDIRSPGLGDTAMYLCATSNLDTGPREQYFGPGTRLTVT.

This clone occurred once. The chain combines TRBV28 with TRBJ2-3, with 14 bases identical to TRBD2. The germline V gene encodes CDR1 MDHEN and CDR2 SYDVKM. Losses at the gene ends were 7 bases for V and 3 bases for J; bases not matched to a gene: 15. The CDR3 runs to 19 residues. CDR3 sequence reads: CASKFPPGLAGDGTDTQYF. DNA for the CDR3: TGTGCCAGCAAATTTCCTCCGGGACTAGCGGGAGATGGGACAGATACGCAGTATTTT.

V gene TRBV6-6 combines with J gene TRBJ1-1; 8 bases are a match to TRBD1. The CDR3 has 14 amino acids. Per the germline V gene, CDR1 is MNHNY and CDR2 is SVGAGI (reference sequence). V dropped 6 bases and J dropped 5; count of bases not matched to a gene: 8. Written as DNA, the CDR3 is TGTGCCAGCAGAAGAGGGACAGGTGGAACTGAAGCTTTCTTT. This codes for CASRRGTGGTEAFF.